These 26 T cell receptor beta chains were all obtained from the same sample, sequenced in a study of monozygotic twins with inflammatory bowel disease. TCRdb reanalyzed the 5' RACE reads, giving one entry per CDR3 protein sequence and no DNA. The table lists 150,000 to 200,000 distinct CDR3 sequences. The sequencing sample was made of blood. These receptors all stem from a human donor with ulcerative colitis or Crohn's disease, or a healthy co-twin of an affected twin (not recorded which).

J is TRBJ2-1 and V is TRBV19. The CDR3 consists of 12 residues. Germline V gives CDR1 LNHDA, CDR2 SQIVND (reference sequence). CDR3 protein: CASSIGSSEQFF.

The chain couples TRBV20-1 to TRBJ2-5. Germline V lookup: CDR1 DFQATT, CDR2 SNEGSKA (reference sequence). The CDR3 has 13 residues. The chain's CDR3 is CSGISGSGETQYF.

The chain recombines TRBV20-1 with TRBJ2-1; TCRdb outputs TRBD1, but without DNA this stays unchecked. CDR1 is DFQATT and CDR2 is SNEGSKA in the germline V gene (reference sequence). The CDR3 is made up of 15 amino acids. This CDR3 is CSAPRDRGIDNEQFF.

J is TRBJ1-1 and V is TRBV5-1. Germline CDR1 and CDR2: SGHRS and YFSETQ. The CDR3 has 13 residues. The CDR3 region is CASSLTGPSEAFF.

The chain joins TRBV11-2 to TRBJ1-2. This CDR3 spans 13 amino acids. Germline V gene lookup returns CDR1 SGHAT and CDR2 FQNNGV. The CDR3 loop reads CASSLRSGDGYTF.

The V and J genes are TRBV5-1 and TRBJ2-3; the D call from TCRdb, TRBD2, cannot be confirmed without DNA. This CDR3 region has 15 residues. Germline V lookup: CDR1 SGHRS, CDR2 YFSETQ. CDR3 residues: CASSFGAGSTDTQYF.

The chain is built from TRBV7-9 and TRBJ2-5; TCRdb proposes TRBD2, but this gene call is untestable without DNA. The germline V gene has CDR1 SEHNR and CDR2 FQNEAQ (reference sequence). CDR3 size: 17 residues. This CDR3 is CASSSRTSGPKAETQYF.

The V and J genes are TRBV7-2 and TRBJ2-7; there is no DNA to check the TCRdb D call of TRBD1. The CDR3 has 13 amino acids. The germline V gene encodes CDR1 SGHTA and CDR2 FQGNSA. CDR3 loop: CASSLPEQGEQYF.

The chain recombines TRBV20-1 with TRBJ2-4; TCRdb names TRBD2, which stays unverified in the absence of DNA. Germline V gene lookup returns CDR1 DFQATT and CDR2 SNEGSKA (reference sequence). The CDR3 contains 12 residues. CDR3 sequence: CSARETSGPPYF.

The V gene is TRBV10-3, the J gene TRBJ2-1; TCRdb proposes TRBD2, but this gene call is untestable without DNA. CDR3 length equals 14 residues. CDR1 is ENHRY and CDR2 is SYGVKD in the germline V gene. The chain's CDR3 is CAISGVGRKNEQFF.

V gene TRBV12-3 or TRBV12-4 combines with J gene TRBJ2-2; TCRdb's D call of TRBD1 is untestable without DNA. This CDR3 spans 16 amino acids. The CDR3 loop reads CASSFGTGAGTGELFF.

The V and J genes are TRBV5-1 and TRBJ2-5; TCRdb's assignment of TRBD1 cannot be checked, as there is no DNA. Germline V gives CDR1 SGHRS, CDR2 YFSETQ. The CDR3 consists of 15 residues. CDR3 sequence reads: CASSLEQRGQETQYF.

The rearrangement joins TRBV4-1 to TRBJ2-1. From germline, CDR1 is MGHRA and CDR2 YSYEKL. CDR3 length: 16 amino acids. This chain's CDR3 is CASSQPDRSSYNEQFF.

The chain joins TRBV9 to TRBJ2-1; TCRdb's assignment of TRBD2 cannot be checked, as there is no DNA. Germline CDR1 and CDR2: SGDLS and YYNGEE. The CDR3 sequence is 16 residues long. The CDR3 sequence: CASSRTSGRAGNEQFF.

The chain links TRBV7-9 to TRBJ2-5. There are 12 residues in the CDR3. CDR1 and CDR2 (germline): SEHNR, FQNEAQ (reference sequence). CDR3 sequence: CASSSRGETQYF.

The CDR3 reads CASSHGQGSPLHF. The J gene is TRBJ1-6, the V gene TRBV12-3 or TRBV12-4; TCRdb's D call, TRBD1, is unchecked because there is no DNA. The length of the CDR3 is 13 residues.

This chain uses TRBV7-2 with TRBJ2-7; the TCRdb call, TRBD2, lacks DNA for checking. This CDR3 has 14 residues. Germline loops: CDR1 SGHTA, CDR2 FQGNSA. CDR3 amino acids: CATGLAGGDYEQYF.

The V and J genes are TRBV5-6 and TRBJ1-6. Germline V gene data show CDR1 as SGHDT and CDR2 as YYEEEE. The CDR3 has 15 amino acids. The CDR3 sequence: CASSLFVGDNSPLHF.

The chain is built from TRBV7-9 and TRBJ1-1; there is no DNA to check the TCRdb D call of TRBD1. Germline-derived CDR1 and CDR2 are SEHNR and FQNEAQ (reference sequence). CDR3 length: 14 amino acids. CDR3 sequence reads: CASSPGQVSTEAFF.

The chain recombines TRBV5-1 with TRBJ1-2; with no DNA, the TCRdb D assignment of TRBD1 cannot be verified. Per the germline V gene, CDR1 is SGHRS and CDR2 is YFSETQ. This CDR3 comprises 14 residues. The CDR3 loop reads CASSFGTANYGYTF. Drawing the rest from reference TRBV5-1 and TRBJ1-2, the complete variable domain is KAGVTQTPRYLIKTRGQQVTLSCSPISGHRSVSWYQQTPGQGLQFLFEYFSETQRNKGNFPGRFSGRQFSNSRSEMNVSTLELGDSALYLCASSFGTANYGYTFGSGTRLTVV.

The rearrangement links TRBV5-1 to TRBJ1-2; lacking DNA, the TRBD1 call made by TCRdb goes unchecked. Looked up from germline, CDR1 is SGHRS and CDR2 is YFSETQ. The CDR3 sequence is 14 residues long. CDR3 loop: CASSLMTESDGYTF. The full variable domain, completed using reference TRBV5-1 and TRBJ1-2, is KAGVTQTPRYLIKTRGQQVTLSCSPISGHRSVSWYQQTPGQGLQFLFEYFSETQRNKGNFPGRFSGRQFSNSRSEMNVSTLELGDSALYLCASSLMTESDGYTFGSGTRLTVV.

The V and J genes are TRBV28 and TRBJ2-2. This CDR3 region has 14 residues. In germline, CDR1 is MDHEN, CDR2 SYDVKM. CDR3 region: CASSFAQNTGELFF.

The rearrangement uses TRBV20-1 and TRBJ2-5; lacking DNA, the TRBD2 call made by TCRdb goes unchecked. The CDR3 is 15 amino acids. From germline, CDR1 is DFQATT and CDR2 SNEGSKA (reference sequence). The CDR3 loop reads CSASPGTTLQETQYF.

This CDR3 reads CASMGTSGYNEQFF. The rearrangement links TRBV19 to TRBJ2-1; the TRBD2 assignment by TCRdb is unverifiable without DNA. The CDR3 covers 14 residues. The germline gives CDR1 LNHDA, CDR2 SQIVND (reference sequence).

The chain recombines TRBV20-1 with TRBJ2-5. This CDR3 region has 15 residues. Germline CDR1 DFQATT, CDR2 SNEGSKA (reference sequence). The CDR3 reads CSASRQNSYQETQYF.

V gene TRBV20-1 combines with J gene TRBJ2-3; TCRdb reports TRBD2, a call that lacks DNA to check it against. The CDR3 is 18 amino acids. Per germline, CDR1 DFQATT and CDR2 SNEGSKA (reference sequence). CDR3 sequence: CSATSGTSGGTSTDTQYF.